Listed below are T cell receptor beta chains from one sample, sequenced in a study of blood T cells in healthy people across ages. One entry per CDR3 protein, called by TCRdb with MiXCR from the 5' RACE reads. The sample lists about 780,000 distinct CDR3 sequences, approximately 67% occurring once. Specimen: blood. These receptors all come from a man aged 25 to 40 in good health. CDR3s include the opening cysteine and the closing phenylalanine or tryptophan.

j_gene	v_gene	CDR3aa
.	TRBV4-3	CASSSGTGYSYEQYF
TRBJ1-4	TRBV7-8	CASSLLRGNEKLFF
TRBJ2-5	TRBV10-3	CAINGGGPGGETQYF
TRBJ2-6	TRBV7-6	CASSLVVRQPSSGANVLTF
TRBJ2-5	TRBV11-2	CASRWIGTSGKETQYF
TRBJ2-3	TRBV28	CASSFRFGDTQYF
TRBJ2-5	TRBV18	CASSPGTGLQETQYF
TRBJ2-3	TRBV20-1	CSAGPIDEDTDTQYF
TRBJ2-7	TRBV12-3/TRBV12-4	CASVSTGASSYEQYF
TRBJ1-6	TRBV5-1	CASSLQGADNSPLHF
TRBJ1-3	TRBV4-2	CASSHFGTAGNTIYF
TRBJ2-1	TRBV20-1	CSAWRGDGGEQFF
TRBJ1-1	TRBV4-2	CASSQREGMNTEAFF
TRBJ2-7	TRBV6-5	CASRTLAGETYEQYF
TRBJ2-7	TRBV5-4	CASSATSGGLYEQYF
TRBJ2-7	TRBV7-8	CASSLHITYEQYF
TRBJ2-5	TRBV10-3	CAISWDREETQYF
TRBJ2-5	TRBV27	CASSFRAGGGGETQYF
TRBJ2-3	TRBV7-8	CASSLASGGNTDTQYF
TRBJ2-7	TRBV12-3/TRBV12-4	CASSRGQGISYEQYF
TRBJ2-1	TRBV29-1	CSVRSRGGVSNEQFF
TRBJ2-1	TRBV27	CASSFLAGGLYNEQFF
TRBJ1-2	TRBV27	CASGSSDRGAYGYTF
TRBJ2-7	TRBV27	CASSLKVIFYEQYF
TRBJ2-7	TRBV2	CASSEGRTYEQYF
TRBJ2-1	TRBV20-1	CSARRTSGNNEQFF
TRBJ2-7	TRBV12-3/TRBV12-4	CASSPRTGQSEQYF
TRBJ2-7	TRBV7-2	CASTRDLYEQYF
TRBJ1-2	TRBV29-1	CSVAKGARGYTF
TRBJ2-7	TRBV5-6	CASSLKAGPYEQYF
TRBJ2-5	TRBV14	CASRRQRAGIQYF
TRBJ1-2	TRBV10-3	CAISESPRVSYGYTF
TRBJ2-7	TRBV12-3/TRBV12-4	CASSLRGTGDYEQYF
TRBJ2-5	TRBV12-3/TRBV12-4	CASSVGLAGTQETQYF
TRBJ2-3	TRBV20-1	CSARDLGGGANTQYF